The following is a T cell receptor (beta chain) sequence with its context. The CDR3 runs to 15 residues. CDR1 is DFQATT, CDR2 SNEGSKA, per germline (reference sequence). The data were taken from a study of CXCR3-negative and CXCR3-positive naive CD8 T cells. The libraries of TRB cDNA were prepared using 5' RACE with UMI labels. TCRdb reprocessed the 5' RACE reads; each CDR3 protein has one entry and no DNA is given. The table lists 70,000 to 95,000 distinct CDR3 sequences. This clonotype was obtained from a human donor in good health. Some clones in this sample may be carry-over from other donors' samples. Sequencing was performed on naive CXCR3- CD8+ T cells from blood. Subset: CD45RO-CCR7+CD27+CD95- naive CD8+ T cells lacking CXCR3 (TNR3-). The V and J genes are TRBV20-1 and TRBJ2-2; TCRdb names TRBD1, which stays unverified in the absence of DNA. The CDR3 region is CSVGEPGQGTGELFF.